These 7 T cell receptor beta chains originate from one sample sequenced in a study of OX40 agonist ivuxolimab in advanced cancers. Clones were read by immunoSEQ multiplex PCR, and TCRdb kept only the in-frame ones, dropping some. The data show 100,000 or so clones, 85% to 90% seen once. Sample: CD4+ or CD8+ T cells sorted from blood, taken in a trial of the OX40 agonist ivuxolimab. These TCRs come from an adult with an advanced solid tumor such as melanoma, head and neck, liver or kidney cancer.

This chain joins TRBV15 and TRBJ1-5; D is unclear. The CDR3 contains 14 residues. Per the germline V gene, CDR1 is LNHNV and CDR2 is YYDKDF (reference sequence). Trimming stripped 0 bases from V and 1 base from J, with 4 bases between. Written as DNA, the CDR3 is TGTGCCACCAGCAGAGATCACAGCAATCAGCCCCAGCATTTT. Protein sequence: CATSRDHSNQPQHF. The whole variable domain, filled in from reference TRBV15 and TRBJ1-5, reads DAMVIQNPRYQVTQFGKPVTLSCSQTLNHNVMYWYQQKSSQAPKLLFHYYDKDFNNEADTPDNFQSRRPNTSFCFLDIRSPGLGDTAMYLCATSRDHSNQPQHFGDGTRLSIL.

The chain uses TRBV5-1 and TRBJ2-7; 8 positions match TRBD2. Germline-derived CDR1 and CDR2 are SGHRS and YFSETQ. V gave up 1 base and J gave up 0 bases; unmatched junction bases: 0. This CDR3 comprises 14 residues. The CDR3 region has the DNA TGCGCCAGCAGCTTGAGCGGGAGCTCCTACGAGCAGTACTTC. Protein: CASSLSGSSYEQYF. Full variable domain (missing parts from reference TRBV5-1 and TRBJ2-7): KAGVTQTPRYLIKTRGQQVTLSCSPISGHRSVSWYQQTPGQGLQFLFEYFSETQRNKGNFPGRFSGRQFSNSRSEMNVSTLELGDSALYLCASSLSGSSYEQYFGPGTRLTVT.

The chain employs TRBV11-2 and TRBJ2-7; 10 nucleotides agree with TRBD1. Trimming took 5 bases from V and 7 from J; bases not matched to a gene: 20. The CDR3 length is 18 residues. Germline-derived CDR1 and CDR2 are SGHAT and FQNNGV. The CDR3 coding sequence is TGTGCCAGCAGCGGGAAGACCTGGACAGGGGGGTTGCAGAGGGAGCAGTACTTC. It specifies CASSGKTWTGGLQREQYF.

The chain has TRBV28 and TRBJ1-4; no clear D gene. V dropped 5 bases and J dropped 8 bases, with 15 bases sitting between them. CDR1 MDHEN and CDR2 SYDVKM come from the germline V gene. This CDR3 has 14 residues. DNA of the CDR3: TGTGCCAGCAGTGCTTCCGGGAGTGCGGAAAAACTGTTTTTT. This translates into CASSASGSAEKLFF.

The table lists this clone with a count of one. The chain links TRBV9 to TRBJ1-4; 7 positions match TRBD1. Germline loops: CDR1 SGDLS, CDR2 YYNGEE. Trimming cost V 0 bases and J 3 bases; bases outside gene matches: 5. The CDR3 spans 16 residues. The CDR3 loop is CASSVAQGVANEKLFF. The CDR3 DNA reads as TGTGCCAGCAGCGTAGCCCAGGGGGTGGCTAATGAAAAACTGTTTTTT.

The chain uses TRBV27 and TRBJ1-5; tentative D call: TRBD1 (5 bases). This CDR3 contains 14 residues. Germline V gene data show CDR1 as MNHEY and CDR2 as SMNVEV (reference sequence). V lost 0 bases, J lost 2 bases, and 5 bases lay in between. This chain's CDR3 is CASSLSGGNQPQHF. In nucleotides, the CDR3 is TGTGCCAGCAGTTTATCAGGGGGCAATCAGCCCCAGCATTTT.

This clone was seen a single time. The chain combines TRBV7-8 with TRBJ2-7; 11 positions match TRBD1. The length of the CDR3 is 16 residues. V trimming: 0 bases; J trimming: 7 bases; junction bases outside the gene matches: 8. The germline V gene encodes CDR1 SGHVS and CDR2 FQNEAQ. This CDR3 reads CASSLALGQGANEQYF. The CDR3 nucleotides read TGTGCCAGCAGCTTAGCGCTTGGACAGGGGGCTAATGAGCAGTACTTC.